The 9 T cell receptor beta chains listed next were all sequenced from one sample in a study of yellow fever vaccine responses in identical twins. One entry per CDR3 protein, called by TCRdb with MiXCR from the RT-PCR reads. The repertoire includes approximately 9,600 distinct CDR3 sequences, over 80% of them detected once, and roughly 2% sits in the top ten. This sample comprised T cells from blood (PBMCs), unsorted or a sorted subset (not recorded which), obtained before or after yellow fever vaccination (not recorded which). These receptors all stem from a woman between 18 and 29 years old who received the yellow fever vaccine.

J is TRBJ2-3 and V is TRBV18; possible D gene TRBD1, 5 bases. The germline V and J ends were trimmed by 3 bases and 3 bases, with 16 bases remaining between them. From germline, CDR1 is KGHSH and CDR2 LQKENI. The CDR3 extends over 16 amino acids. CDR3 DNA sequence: TGTGCCAGCTCACCCCCGTCTTGGGGCGCAACAGATACGCAGTATTTT. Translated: CASSPPSWGATDTQYF.

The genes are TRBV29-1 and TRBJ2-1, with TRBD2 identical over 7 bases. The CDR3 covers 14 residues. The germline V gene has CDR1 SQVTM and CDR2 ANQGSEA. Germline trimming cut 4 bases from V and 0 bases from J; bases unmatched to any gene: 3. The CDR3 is CSVVRGSSYNEQFF. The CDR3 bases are TGCAGCGTTGTCCGCGGGAGCTCCTACAATGAGCAGTTCTTC.

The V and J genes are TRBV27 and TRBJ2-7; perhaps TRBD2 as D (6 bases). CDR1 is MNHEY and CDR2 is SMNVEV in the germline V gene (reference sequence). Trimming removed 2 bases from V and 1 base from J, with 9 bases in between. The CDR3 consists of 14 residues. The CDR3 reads CASSLGSGSYEQYF. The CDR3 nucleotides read TGTGCCAGCAGTTTAGGCAGCGGGTCCTACGAGCAGTACTTC.

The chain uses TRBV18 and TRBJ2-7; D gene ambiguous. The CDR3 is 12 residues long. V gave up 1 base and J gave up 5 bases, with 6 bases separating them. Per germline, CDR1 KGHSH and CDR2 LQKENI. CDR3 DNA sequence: TGTGCCAGCTCACCACTGGGTGACGAGCAGTACTTC. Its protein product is CASSPLGDEQYF.

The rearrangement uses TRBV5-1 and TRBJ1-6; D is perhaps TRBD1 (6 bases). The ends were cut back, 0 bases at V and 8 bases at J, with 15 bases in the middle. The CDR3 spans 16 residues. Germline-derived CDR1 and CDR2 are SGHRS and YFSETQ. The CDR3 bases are TGCGCCAGCAGCTTGGGCGGGACATCGCTGCATTCACCCCTCCACTTT. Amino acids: CASSLGGTSLHSPLHF.

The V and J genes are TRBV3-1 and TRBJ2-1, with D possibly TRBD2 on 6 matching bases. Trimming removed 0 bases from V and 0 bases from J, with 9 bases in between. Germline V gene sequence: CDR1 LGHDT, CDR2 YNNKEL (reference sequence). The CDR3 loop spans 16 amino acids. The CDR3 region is CASSQDVGGSYNEQFF. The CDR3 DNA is TGTGCCAGCAGCCAAGATGTGGGGGGCTCCTACAATGAGCAGTTCTTC.

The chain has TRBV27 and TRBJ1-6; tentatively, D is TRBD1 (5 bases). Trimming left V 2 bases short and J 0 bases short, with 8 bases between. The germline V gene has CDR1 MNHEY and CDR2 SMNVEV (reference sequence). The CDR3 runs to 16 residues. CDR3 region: CASSLDGGSYNSPLHF. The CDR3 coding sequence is TGTGCCAGCAGTTTAGACGGGGGCTCCTATAATTCACCCCTCCACTTT.

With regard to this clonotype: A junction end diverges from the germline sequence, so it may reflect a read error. CDR3 coding DNA: TGCGCCAGCAGCTTTCTGACAGGGTCTGAGGAGACCCAGTACTTT. Amino acids: CASSFLTGSEETQYF. The chain joins TRBV5-1 to TRBJ2-5; 7 nucleotides line up with TRBD1. Germline lookup yields CDR1 SGHRS and CDR2 YFSETQ. CDR3 length: 15 amino acids.

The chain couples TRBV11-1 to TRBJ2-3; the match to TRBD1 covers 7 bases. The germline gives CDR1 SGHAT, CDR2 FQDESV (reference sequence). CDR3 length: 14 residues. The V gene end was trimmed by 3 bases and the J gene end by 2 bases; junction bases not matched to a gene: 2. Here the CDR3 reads CASSFGTATDTQYF. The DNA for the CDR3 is TGTGCCAGCAGCTTCGGGACAGCCACAGATACGCAGTATTTT.